This T cell receptor (beta chain) was captured in a study of T cell clonality in common variable immunodeficiency. CDR3 size: 14 residues. V was trimmed by 5 bases and J by 0 bases, leaving 8 bases between them. Germline V lookup: CDR1 MDHEN, CDR2 SYDVKM. General study results and limits: What drives increased CVID clonality needs T cell subpopulation sequencing.

This clone has a count of ten or more. Its antigen is unidentified. The read stops 3 residues short of the end of the CDR3; the missing end is completed from the germline J gene. The data were produced by immunoSEQ multiplex PCR, yet TCRdb's version contains in-frame clones alone and is incomplete. The sample contains some 42,000 clones, none of them singletons. The TCR originated in a person between 18 and 75 years old in good health. The specimen was peripheral blood mononuclear cells. This chain links TRBV28 with TRBJ2-1, with a weak D call TRBD2 (5 bases). The CDR3 loop is CASSAGVSYNEQFF. CDR3 DNA (partial): TGTGCCAGCAGTGCCGGGGTCTCCTACAATGAG. Looking up the rest from reference TRBV28 and TRBJ2-1 gives the full variable domain: DVKVTQSSRYLVKRTGEKVFLECVQDMDHENMFWYRQDPGLGLRLIYFSYDVKMKEKGDIPEGYSVSREKKERFSLILESASTNQTSMYLCASSAGVSYNEQFFGPGTRLTVL.